Following are 18 T cell receptor beta chains from one sample sequenced in a study of T cells expressing NK-cell markers. After re-calling the 5' RACE reads, TCRdb lists one entry per CDR3 protein, DNA absent. This sample's clone table lists roughly 430,000 distinct CDR3 sequences. The material sequenced was blood T cells: a sorted CD56 or NKG2C T cell subset, CD4+ or CD8+ T cells, or bulk PBMC T cells (not recorded which). The receptors stem from a woman aged 18-70 years in good health.

This chain connects TRBV5-1 to TRBJ2-3; the TRBD2 assignment by TCRdb is unverifiable without DNA. The germline V gene has CDR1 SGHRS and CDR2 YFSETQ. The CDR3 runs to 15 residues. The chain's CDR3 is CATATAGGSTDTQYF. The variable domain in full, completed from reference TRBV5-1 and TRBJ2-3, reads KAGVTQTPRYLIKTRGQQVTLSCSPISGHRSVSWYQQTPGQGLQFLFEYFSETQRNKGNFPGRFSGRQFSNSRSEMNVSTLELGDSALYLCATATAGGSTDTQYFGPGTRLTVL.

The V gene is TRBV6-1, the J gene TRBJ2-3; lacking DNA, the TRBD2 call made by TCRdb goes unchecked. The length of the CDR3 is 15 residues. In germline, CDR1 is MNHNS, CDR2 SASEGT. The CDR3 reads CASSPNWRDADTQYF.

The chain is built from TRBV20-1 and TRBJ1-4. The CDR3 is 13 residues long. CDR1 is DFQATT and CDR2 is SNEGSKA in the germline V gene (reference sequence). The CDR3 loop reads CSAKEGFWEKLFF.

V usage is TRBV20-1 and J usage is TRBJ2-3; TCRdb names TRBD2, which stays unverified in the absence of DNA. CDR3 size: 13 residues. CDR1 is DFQATT, CDR2 SNEGSKA, per germline (reference sequence). The CDR3: CSASSGRTDTQYF.

V usage is TRBV7-9 and J usage is TRBJ2-7; TCRdb returns TRBD1, unconfirmable since there is no DNA. Germline CDR1 is SEHNR and CDR2 is FQNEAQ (reference sequence). The CDR3 is 13 amino acids. The CDR3 reads CASSPPGPNEQYF.

The chain employs TRBV2 and TRBJ2-1; TCRdb gives TRBD2 as the D gene, but with no DNA this cannot be confirmed. CDR1 and CDR2 from the germline V gene are SNHLY and FYNNEI. The CDR3 is 17 residues long. The CDR3 sequence is CASSDPGTSGPYNEQFF.

The rearrangement joins TRBV20-1 to TRBJ2-3; as DNA is missing, the TRBD2 call by TCRdb cannot be tested. There are 15 residues in the CDR3. Germline V gene data show CDR1 as DFQATT and CDR2 as SNEGSKA (reference sequence). The chain's CDR3 is CSASRERGSTDTQYF.

This chain uses TRBV27 with TRBJ2-1; with no DNA, the TCRdb D assignment of TRBD2 cannot be verified. Germline V CDR1 and CDR2: MNHEY, SMNVEV (reference sequence). The CDR3 runs to 13 residues. The CDR3 spells CASSPHEGPEQFF.

The chain recombines TRBV7-9 with TRBJ2-5. From germline, CDR1 is SEHNR and CDR2 FQNEAQ (reference sequence). CDR3 length: 16 residues. The CDR3 is CASSLGEAELKETQYF. The full variable domain, its missing parts supplied by reference TRBV7-9 and TRBJ2-5, is DTGVSQNPRHKITKRGQNVTFRCDPISEHNRLYWYRQTLGQGPEFLTYFQNEAQLEKSRLLSDRFSAERPKGSFSTLEIQRTEQGDSAMYLCASSLGEAELKETQYFGPGTRLLVL.

CDR3 sequence reads: CASSARQGNYGYTF. This rearrangement joins TRBV7-9 to TRBJ1-2; no DNA is available, so the TRBD1 call from TCRdb remains unchecked. Germline V gene data show CDR1 as SEHNR and CDR2 as FQNEAQ (reference sequence). This CDR3 contains 14 residues.

The chain joins TRBV7-3 to TRBJ2-3. This CDR3 contains 16 residues. CDR1 and CDR2 (germline): SGHTA, FQGTGA. This chain's CDR3 is CASSLAGTRGTDTQYF.

The chain combines TRBV27 with TRBJ2-2. The CDR3 is made up of 14 amino acids. Per the germline V gene, CDR1 is MNHEY and CDR2 is SMNVEV (reference sequence). CDR3 sequence: CASSLSQLPGELFF.

The gene calls are TRBV19 and TRBJ2-3; TCRdb calls TRBD2, which cannot be checked without DNA. This CDR3 spans 17 amino acids. CDR1 is LNHDA and CDR2 is SQIVND in the germline V gene (reference sequence). CDR3 residues: CASSIDGRGPSTDTQYF.

This chain uses TRBV7-8 with TRBJ2-1; absent DNA, TCRdb's TRBD2 call cannot be checked. The CDR3 totals 14 residues. Germline V CDR1 and CDR2: SGHVS, FQNEAQ. This CDR3 is CASSLHSDGSEQFF. Full variable domain (missing parts from reference TRBV7-8 and TRBJ2-1): GAGVSQSPRYKVAKRGQDVALRCDPISGHVSLFWYQQALGQGPEFLTYFQNEAQLDKSGLPSDRFFAERPEGSVSTLKIQRTQQEDSAVYLCASSLHSDGSEQFFGPGTRLTVL.

V gene TRBV6-5 combines with J gene TRBJ1-1; without DNA, the TCRdb call of TRBD1 cannot be checked. The CDR3 spans 15 residues. CDR1 and CDR2 (germline): MNHEY, SVGAGI. The CDR3 loop is CASSYRPGRTGEAFF.

CDR3 loop: CSAKSRGVGTYEQYF. The chain joins TRBV20-1 to TRBJ2-7. The CDR3 spans 15 residues. The germline CDR1 and CDR2 sequences are DFQATT and SNEGSKA (reference sequence).

The chain combines TRBV12-3 or TRBV12-4 with TRBJ1-5; the TRBD1 assignment by TCRdb is unverifiable without DNA. This CDR3 region has 14 residues. The CDR3 spells CASSYGPPEGPQHF.

V usage is TRBV20-1 and J usage is TRBJ2-3; the TCRdb call, TRBD1, lacks DNA for checking. CDR3 length: 19 residues. Germline values: CDR1 DFQATT, CDR2 SNEGSKA (reference sequence). The CDR3 loop reads CSALRDRGLSGGPTGAQYF.